Listed below are T cell receptor beta chains from one sample, sequenced in a study of cytomegalovirus exposure and HLA in healthy donors. The assay was immunoSEQ multiplex PCR, and TCRdb's table has in-frame clones only and misses some. The table has 120,000 to 150,000 clones, roughly 79% seen once; the top ten hold roughly 0.87%. The specimen was PBMCs. These receptors came from a young man in good health and CMV-seronegative. CDR3s include the opening cysteine and the closing phenylalanine or tryptophan. Each record gives: CDR3 DNA, CDR3 protein, D gene, V gene, clone size, J gene. A D gene is named only where the DNA matches it firmly. Only some rows state a clone size, as once, few, many or a class for expanded clones.

DNA: TGTGCCAGCAGCGTAGTACCGGGACAGCCCAGCTCTGGGGCCAACGTCCTGACTTTC
CDR3: CASSVVPGQPSSGANVLTF
D: TRBD1
V: TRBV9
size: .
J: TRBJ2-6

DNA: TGTGCCAGCAGCTTGGTGGGGGGGCCGGACTATGGCTACACCTTC
CDR3: CASSLVGGPDYGYTF
D: .
V: TRBV5-6
size: .
J: TRBJ1-2

DNA: TGTGCCAGCAGCGTAGCTGGGGACAGGGATCCAAATGGCTACACCTTC
CDR3: CASSVAGDRDPNGYTF
D: TRBD1
V: TRBV9
size: .
J: TRBJ1-2

DNA: TGTGCCAGCAGCCAAGATTCTGGGGGCATGAACACTGAAGCTTTCTTT
CDR3: CASSQDSGGMNTEAFF
D: .
V: TRBV14
size: .
J: TRBJ1-1

DNA: TGTGCCAGCTCACCACCGGGGACAGTAGTCTGCGAGCAGTACTTC
CDR3: CASSPPGTVVCEQYF
D: TRBD1
V: TRBV18
size: .
J: TRBJ2-7

DNA: TGTGCCAGCAGCTTCCGGGACAGGAGCACAGATACGCAGTATTTT
CDR3: CASSFRDRSTDTQYF
D: TRBD1
V: TRBV5-8
size: .
J: TRBJ2-3

DNA: TGTGCCAGCAGCCACGGACAGCAACAAGAGACCCAGTACTTC
CDR3: CASSHGQQQETQYF
D: .
V: TRBV7-9
size: .
J: TRBJ2-5

DNA: TGTGCCAGCAGTCGGACAGGGGGCTCTGGGGCCAACGTCCTGACTTTC
CDR3: CASSRTGGSGANVLTF
D: TRBD1
V: TRBV7-2
size: .
J: TRBJ2-6

DNA: TGTGCCAGCAGCCTTCACCAGGGAAACGAGCAGTACTTC
CDR3: CASSLHQGNEQYF
D: .
V: TRBV7-2
size: once
J: TRBJ2-7

DNA: TGTGCCAGTAGCATACCGGGACAGAGGAACACTGAAGCTTTCTTT
CDR3: CASSIPGQRNTEAFF
D: TRBD1
V: TRBV19
size: few
J: TRBJ1-1

DNA: TGTGCCAGCAGCCCCTACGCCGGGACAGGGGTCGATGAGCAGTTCTTC
CDR3: CASSPYAGTGVDEQFF
D: TRBD1
V: TRBV14
size: .
J: TRBJ2-1

DNA: TGTGCCAGCAGACCACCGACAGCGAACACTGAAGCTTTCTTT
CDR3: CASRPPTANTEAFF
D: .
V: TRBV7-9
size: .
J: TRBJ1-1

DNA: TGTGCCAGCAGTCCCGAGGACAGAGTCCAAGAGACCCAGTACTTC
CDR3: CASSPEDRVQETQYF
D: .
V: TRBV2
size: .
J: TRBJ2-5

DNA: TGTGCCAGCAGCTTCGACAGGGAGTCCTACGAGCAGTACTTC
CDR3: CASSFDRESYEQYF
D: TRBD1
V: TRBV5-6
size: .
J: TRBJ2-7

DNA: TGTGCCAGCAGCTCCCAGACGGACTGGGTCTACGGCTACACCTTC
CDR3: CASSSQTDWVYGYTF
D: .
V: TRBV7-8
size: .
J: TRBJ1-2

DNA: TGCGCCAGCAGTTTCGGACAGGGAGGGACTGAAGCTTTCTTT
CDR3: CASSFGQGGTEAFF
D: TRBD1
V: TRBV5-1
size: many
J: TRBJ1-1

DNA: TGTGCTAGCGGCGAGACAGGGGTGAACACCGGGGAGCTGTTTTTT
CDR3: CASGETGVNTGELFF
D: TRBD1
V: TRBV7-7
size: .
J: TRBJ2-2

DNA: TGTGCCAGCGACCCGATAAAGACAAGACAGCCCCAGCATTTT
CDR3: CASDPIKTRQPQHF
D: .
V: TRBV6-1
size: few
J: TRBJ1-5

DNA: TGTGCCAGCAGCCGTAGCGAGGGGGACACCATATATTTT
CDR3: CASSRSEGDTIYF
D: .
V: TRBV7-8
size: .
J: TRBJ1-3

DNA: TGTGCCAGCACCCAAGGGGCTAGCGGGGGCACAGATACGCAGTATTTT
CDR3: CASTQGASGGTDTQYF
D: TRBD2
V: TRBV2
size: .
J: TRBJ2-3

DNA: TGTGCCAGCAGCTTGGACAGGACTAATTCACCCCTCCACTTT
CDR3: CASSLDRTNSPLHF
D: .
V: TRBV5-6
size: .
J: TRBJ1-6

DNA: TGCGCCAGCAGCCAAGATACCTGGCAGGCCTCAGATACGCAGTATTTT
CDR3: CASSQDTWQASDTQYF
D: .
V: TRBV4-3
size: .
J: TRBJ2-3

DNA: TGTGCCAGCTCATGGGGAGACAGGTACAATGAGCAGTTCTTC
CDR3: CASSWGDRYNEQFF
D: .
V: TRBV18
size: .
J: TRBJ2-1

DNA: TGTGCCAGTAACCCGACAGGGGGAAGAGGACAGCCCCAGCATTTT
CDR3: CASNPTGGRGQPQHF
D: TRBD1
V: TRBV19
size: .
J: TRBJ1-5

DNA: TGTGCCAGCATCTTAGAGTCTGGGCTCAATGAGCAGTTCTTC
CDR3: CASILESGLNEQFF
D: .
V: TRBV2
size: once
J: TRBJ2-1

DNA: TGCGCCAGCAGCTGGGAGGGTGAGAACGTCCTGACTTTC
CDR3: CASSWEGENVLTF
D: TRBD2
V: TRBV5-1
size: .
J: TRBJ2-6

DNA: TGCGCCAGCAGCTTCGGGGAAGGAAACTATGGCTACACCTTC
CDR3: CASSFGEGNYGYTF
D: .
V: TRBV5-1
size: once
J: TRBJ1-2

DNA: TGTGCCAGCTCACCACCATTGGGGGCTGGCTACACCTTC
CDR3: CASSPPLGAGYTF
D: .
V: TRBV18
size: .
J: TRBJ1-2

DNA: TGCGCCAGCAGCTTGGCCGACATCAGCCTTGAAGCTTTCTTT
CDR3: CASSLADISLEAFF
D: .
V: TRBV5-1
size: .
J: TRBJ1-1

DNA: TGTGCCAGCAGGGCCGGGACAGAAGCTTTCTTT
CDR3: CASRAGTEAFF
D: .
V: TRBV7-9
size: .
J: TRBJ1-1

DNA: TGTGCCAGCAGCCCCAGGGGAGTAATACAAGAGACCCAGTACTTC
CDR3: CASSPRGVIQETQYF
D: .
V: TRBV6-5
size: .
J: TRBJ2-5

DNA: TGTGCCAGCAGCTCGGCGGGCGCGGGCTATGGCTACACCTTC
CDR3: CASSSAGAGYGYTF
D: .
V: TRBV5-8
size: once
J: TRBJ1-2

DNA: TGTGCCAGCTCACCGGGACAGCGGCCTCAGACAGATACGCAGTATTTT
CDR3: CASSPGQRPQTDTQYF
D: TRBD1
V: TRBV18
size: .
J: TRBJ2-3

DNA: TGTGCCAGCACGGGACAAGGGGACACTGAAGCTTTCTTT
CDR3: CASTGQGDTEAFF
D: .
V: TRBV6-5
size: few
J: TRBJ1-1

DNA: TGTGCCAGCGCCTGGCAGGCCAATGGGCCCCAGCATTTT
CDR3: CASAWQANGPQHF
D: .
V: TRBV27
size: .
J: TRBJ1-5

DNA: TGTGCCAGCAGCTCCAACAGGGCAGCCTACGAGCAGTACTTC
CDR3: CASSSNRAAYEQYF
D: .
V: TRBV7-2
size: .
J: TRBJ2-7

DNA: TGTGCCAGCAGCGTTGGGACTTCGGAAGCTTTCTTT
CDR3: CASSVGTSEAFF
D: .
V: TRBV9
size: many
J: TRBJ1-1

DNA: TGTGCCAGCAGCTTAGGACAGGGGCACTCTGGAAACACCATATATTTT
CDR3: CASSLGQGHSGNTIYF
D: TRBD1
V: TRBV7-9
size: .
J: TRBJ1-3

DNA: TGTGCCAGCAGTTTCAGGGGGGCGTCACAAAACATTCAGTACTTC
CDR3: CASSFRGASQNIQYF
D: .
V: TRBV27
size: .
J: TRBJ2-4

DNA: TGTGCCAGCAGTGAAGGTGTGCTTGGGGGGTTTGGCTACACCTTC
CDR3: CASSEGVLGGFGYTF
D: .
V: TRBV6-1
size: few
J: TRBJ1-2

DNA: TGCGCCAGCAGCTTAGAAGCGGAAAGCTCCTATAATTCACCCCTCCACTTT
CDR3: CASSLEAESSYNSPLHF
D: .
V: TRBV5-1
size: .
J: TRBJ1-6

DNA: TGTGCCAGCAGTGAACTCAGGGGGCTTAATTCACCCCTCCACTTT
CDR3: CASSELRGLNSPLHF
D: TRBD1
V: TRBV6-1
size: few
J: TRBJ1-6

DNA: TGCGCCAGCAGCCAAGATGAGAGATCTGGGGCCAACGTCCTGACTTTC
CDR3: CASSQDERSGANVLTF
D: .
V: TRBV4-3
size: .
J: TRBJ2-6